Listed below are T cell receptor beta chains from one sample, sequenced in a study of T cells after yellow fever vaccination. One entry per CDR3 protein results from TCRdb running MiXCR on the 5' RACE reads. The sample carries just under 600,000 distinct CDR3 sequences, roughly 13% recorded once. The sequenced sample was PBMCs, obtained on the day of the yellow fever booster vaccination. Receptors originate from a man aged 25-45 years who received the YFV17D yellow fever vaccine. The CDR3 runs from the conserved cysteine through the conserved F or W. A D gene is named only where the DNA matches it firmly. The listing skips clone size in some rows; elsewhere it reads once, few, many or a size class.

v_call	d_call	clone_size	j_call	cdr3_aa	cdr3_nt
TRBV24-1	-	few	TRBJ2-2	CATSVLTGGSGELFF	TGTGCCACCAGTGTTCTGACAGGAGGGTCTGGGGAGCTGTTTTTT
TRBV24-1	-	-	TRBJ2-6	CATSDQDRASGANVLTF	TGTGCCACCAGTGATCAAGACCGCGCCTCTGGGGCCAACGTCCTGACTTTC
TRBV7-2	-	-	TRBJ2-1	CASSLMTTEQFF	TGTGCCAGCAGCTTAATGACTACTGAGCAGTTCTTC
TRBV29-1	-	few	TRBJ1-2	CSVESPTTRNYGYTF	TGCAGCGTTGAGTCCCCCACTACCAGGAACTATGGCTACACCTTC
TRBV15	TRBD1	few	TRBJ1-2	CATSRKQGAYGYTF	TGTGCCACCAGCAGAAAACAGGGGGCGTATGGCTACACCTTC
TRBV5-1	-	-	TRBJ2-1	CASSLDPGAGEQFF	TGCGCCAGCAGCTTGGACCCCGGGGCCGGTGAGCAGTTCTTC
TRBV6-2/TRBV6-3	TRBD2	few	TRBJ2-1	CASSYRTSGEYNEQFF	TGTGCCAGCAGTTACCGGACTAGCGGGGAGTACAATGAGCAGTTCTTC
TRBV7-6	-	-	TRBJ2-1	CASSLEDSRTANEQFF	TGTGCCAGCAGCTTAGAGGACAGCCGGACGGCCAATGAGCAGTTCTTC
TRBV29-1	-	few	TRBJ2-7	CSARTGASYEQYF	TGCAGCGCCCGTACCGGGGCCTCCTACGAGCAGTACTTC
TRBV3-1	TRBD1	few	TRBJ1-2	CASSHQQGFRRYTF	TGTGCCAGCAGCCATCAACAGGGGTTTCGTCGCTACACCTTC
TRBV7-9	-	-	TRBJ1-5	CASSLGTTQPQHF	TGTGCCAGCAGCTTAGGGACAACTCAGCCCCAGCATTTT
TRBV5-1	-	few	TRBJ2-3	CASSLGAVLIGSDTQYF	TGCGCCAGCAGCTTGGGGGCGGTGCTAATAGGTTCAGATACGCAGTATTTT
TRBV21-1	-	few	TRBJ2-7	CASSSPIIPYEQYF	TGTGCCAGCAGCTCACCGATTATACCCTACGAGCAGTACTTC
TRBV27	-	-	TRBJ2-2	CASSYTSFSFGELFF	TGTGCCAGCAGTTATACTAGTTTTTCATTTGGGGAGCTGTTTTTT
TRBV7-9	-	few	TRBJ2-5	CASSLWGVETQYF	TGTGCCAGCAGCTTGTGGGGTGTCGAGACCCAGTACTTC
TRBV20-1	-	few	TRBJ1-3	CSARAGPGNTIYF	TGCAGTGCTAGAGCTGGTCCTGGAAACACCATATATTTT
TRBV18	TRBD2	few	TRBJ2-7	CASSPDTLAGGPGGYYEQYF	TGTGCCAGCTCACCAGATACTCTAGCGGGAGGGCCGGGGGGCTACTACGAGCAGTACTTC
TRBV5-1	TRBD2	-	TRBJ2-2	CASSLMTSGANPTGELFF	TGCGCCAGCAGCTTAATGACTAGCGGGGCCAACCCCACCGGGGAGCTGTTTTTT
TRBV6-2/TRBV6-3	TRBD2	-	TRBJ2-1	CASTIAGGTEQFF	TGTGCCAGCACCATAGCGGGAGGAACTGAGCAGTTCTTC
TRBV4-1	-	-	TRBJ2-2	CASSQDWGGGTGELFF	TGCGCCAGCAGCCAAGATTGGGGAGGGGGCACCGGGGAGCTGTTTTTT
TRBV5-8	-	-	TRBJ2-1	CASGRTGEQFF	TGTGCCAGCGGCAGGACGGGTGAGCAGTTCTTC
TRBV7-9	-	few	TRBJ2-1	CASSPPWGSAENEQFF	TGTGCCAGCAGCCCCCCCTGGGGCAGCGCAGAAAATGAGCAGTTCTTC
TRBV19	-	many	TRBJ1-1	CAAQRGYDTEAFF	TGTGCCGCCCAACGGGGGTACGACACTGAAGCTTTCTTT
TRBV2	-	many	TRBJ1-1	CASSEGVNTEAFF	TGTGCCAGCAGTGAAGGAGTTAACACTGAAGCTTTCTTT
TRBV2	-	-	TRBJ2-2	CASRGLMSPGELFF	TGTGCCAGCAGAGGACTAATGTCACCCGGGGAGCTGTTTTTT
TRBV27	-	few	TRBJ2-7	CASSRLAVGEQYF	TGTGCCAGCAGTCGCCTCGCGGTTGGGGAGCAGTACTTC
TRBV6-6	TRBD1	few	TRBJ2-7	CASRGQVKYEQYF	TGTGCCAGCAGAGGACAGGTGAAGTACGAGCAGTACTTC
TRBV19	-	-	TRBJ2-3	CASSPYSNYRDTQYF	TGTGCCAGTAGTCCATACTCGAACTACAGGGATACGCAGTATTTT
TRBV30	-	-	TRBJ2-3	CAWNTPKGGGPGPDTQYF	TGTGCCTGGAACACCCCGAAGGGGGGAGGGCCGGGCCCAGATACGCAGTATTTT
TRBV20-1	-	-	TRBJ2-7	CSAYSTTSGEQYF	TGCAGTGCTTACTCGACTACGTCGGGCGAGCAGTACTTC
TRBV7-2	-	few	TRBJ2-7	CASSERGGKNGYEQYF	TGTGCCAGCAGCGAAAGGGGGGGAAAGAACGGCTACGAGCAGTACTTC
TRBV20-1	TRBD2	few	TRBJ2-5	CSGSTAGVETQYF	TGCAGTGGATCAACAGCGGGAGTTGAGACCCAGTACTTC
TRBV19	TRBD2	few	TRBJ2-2	CAIRTSDTGELFF	TGTGCCATTCGGACTAGCGACACCGGGGAGCTGTTTTTT
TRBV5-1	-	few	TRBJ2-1	CASSLVRNNEQFF	TGCGCCAGCAGCTTGGTCAGAAACAATGAGCAGTTCTTC
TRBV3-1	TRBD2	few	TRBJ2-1	CASSQRVASGRPNEQFF	TGTGCCAGCAGCCAAAGAGTGGCTAGCGGGAGACCCAATGAGCAGTTCTTC
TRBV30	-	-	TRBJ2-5	CAWSWGKETQYF	TGTGCCTGGAGTTGGGGGAAAGAGACCCAGTACTTC
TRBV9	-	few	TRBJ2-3	CASSARLSGRADTQYF	TGTGCCAGCAGCGCTAGACTCTCAGGGCGAGCAGATACGCAGTATTTT
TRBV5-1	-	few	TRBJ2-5	CASSLVWRDDQETQYF	TGCGCCAGCAGCTTGGTTTGGCGGGACGATCAAGAGACCCAGTACTTC
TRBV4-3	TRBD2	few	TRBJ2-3	CASSQVAGVADTQYF	TGCGCCAGCAGCCAAGTTGCGGGAGTTGCAGATACGCAGTATTTT
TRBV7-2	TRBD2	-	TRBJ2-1	CASSTGTSGVYNEQFF	TGTGCCAGCAGCACAGGGACTAGCGGGGTTTACAATGAGCAGTTCTTC
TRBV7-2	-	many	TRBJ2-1	CASSLVRNEQFF	TGCGCCAGCAGCTTGGTCCGCAATGAGCAGTTCTTC
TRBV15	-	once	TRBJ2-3	CATSRDGGLVTDTQYF	TGTGCCACCAGCAGAGACGGGGGACTCGTCACAGATACGCAGTATTTT
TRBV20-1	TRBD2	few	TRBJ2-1	CSASDLAGGVNEQFF	TGCAGTGCTAGCGATCTAGCGGGCGGGGTGAATGAGCAGTTCTTC
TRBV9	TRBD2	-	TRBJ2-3	CASSVGGPGRGTDTQYF	TGTGCCAGCAGCGTAGGAGGGCCAGGGAGGGGTACAGATACGCAGTATTTT
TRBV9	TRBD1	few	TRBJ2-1	CASSASGQRLNEQFF	TGTGCCAGCAGCGCTTCGGGACAGAGACTTAATGAGCAGTTCTTC
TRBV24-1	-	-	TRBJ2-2	CATSVTTGETGELFF	TGTGCCACCAGTGTTACGACCGGAGAAACCGGGGAGCTGTTTTTT
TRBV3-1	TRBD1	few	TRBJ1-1	CASSHSGGNTEAFF	TGTGCCAGCAGCCACTCAGGGGGCAACACTGAAGCTTTCTTT
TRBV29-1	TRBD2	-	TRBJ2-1	CSVDPGTSGYNEQFF	TGCAGCGTTGACCCCGGGACTAGCGGTTACAATGAGCAGTTCTTC
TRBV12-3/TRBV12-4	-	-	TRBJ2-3	CASSSGGGNTDTQYF	TGTGCCAGCAGCTCCGGCGGAGGAAACACAGATACGCAGTATTTT
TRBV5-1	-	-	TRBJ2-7	CASSPGQQYEQYF	TGCGCCAGCAGCCCCGGACAACAATACGAGCAGTACTTC
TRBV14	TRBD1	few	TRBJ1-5	CASSQDRAGGFGNQPQHF	TGTGCCAGCAGCCAAGATAGGGCAGGGGGGTTCGGCAATCAGCCCCAGCATTTT
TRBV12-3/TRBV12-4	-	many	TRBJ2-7	CASSFSSLEQYF	TGTGCCAGCAGTTTTAGTTCTCTCGAGCAGTACTTC
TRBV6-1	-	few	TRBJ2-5	CASRAGAQETQYF	TGTGCCAGCAGGGCCGGAGCTCAAGAGACCCAGTACTTC
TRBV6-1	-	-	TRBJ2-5	CASRAQGFRETQYF	TGTGCCAGCAGGGCGCAGGGATTTAGGGAGACCCAGTACTTC
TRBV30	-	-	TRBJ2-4	CAWSVYNTIAKNIQYF	TGTGCCTGGAGTGTATATAATACTATAGCCAAAAACATTCAGTACTTC
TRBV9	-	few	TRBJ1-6	CASSPGPYGMAPLHF	TGTGCCAGCAGCCCTGGGCCTTACGGGATGGCACCCCTCCACTTT
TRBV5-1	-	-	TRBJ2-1	CASSLGGNRNEQFF	TGCGCCAGCAGCTTGGGAGGGAATCGCAATGAGCAGTTCTTC
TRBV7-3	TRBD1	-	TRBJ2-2	CASSPRGRVRGPGELFF	TGTGCCAGCAGCCCCAGAGGAAGGGTTAGGGGGCCCGGGGAGCTGTTTTTT
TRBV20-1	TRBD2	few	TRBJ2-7	CSARPAGVTSYEQYF	TGCAGTGCTAGGCCGGCGGGAGTAACGTCCTACGAGCAGTACTTC